The 6 T cell receptor beta chains below all came from one sample that was sequenced in a study of regulatory T cells in long-lasting Graves disease. Both iRepertoire HTBI primers and Arm-PCR of CDR3 regions were used to build the TCR beta libraries. TCRdb called the multiplex PCR reads again in MiXCR, with one record for every CDR3 protein. The sample includes roughly 500,000 distinct CDR3 sequences, less than 25% of them seen just once. Stated time point: persistent/refractory GD, antithyroid drugs over 5 years with positive TRAb. The authors made the TCR library using RNA they extracted from PBMCs. The material was peripheral blood mononuclear cells (PBMCs), obtained when the disease was refractory, from a patient treated with antithyroid drugs. The receptors originated from a female donor with Graves disease.

This clonotype turned up a few times. V usage is TRBV4-1 and J usage is TRBJ1-1, with 10 bases fitting TRBD1. Per germline, CDR1 MGHRA and CDR2 YSYEKL. This CDR3 has 18 residues. Germline trimming cut 2 bases from V and 5 bases from J; bases unmatched to any gene: 14. The CDR3: CASSQNDRGRSQRTEAFF. The CDR3 nucleotides read TGCGCCAGCAGCCAAAATGACAGGGGGCGTTCTCAAAGGACTGAAGCTTTCTTT.

J is TRBJ2-7 and V is TRBV9; possibly TRBD1 or TRBD2 for D (5 bases each). Trimming shortened V by 3 bases and J by 3 bases, and 13 bases separated the two germline ends. The CDR3 has 14 residues. Germline assignment: CDR1 SGDLS and CDR2 YYNGEE. CDR3 residues: CASSARDGIYEQYF. Written as DNA, the CDR3 is TGTGCCAGCAGCGCCCGGGACGGGATCTACGAGCAGTACTTC.

The table lists this clonotype with many counts. The chain carries TRBV28 and TRBJ2-7; D could derive from TRBD1 or TRBD2 (6 bases each). The CDR3 sequence is 17 residues long. V shed 2 bases and J shed 5 bases, with 22 bases lying between them. Germline CDR1 reads MDHEN; CDR2 reads SYDVKM. CDR3 amino acids: CASSLQGGVGQPDEQYF. CDR3 DNA sequence: TGTGCCAGCAGTTTACAGGGAGGTGTAGGACAGCCCGACGAGCAGTACTTC.

This clonotype showed up many times. V usage is TRBV27 and J usage is TRBJ2-7; 11 bases agree with TRBD2. The CDR3 length is 15 residues. V was pared by 5 bases and J by 2 bases, with 5 bases of the junction left unmatched. Germline V CDR1 and CDR2: MNHEY, SMNVEV (reference sequence). CDR3 loop: CASSPTSGAPYEQYF. The CDR3 nucleotides read TGTGCCAGCAGTCCGACTAGCGGGGCACCCTACGAGCAGTACTTC.

The V gene is TRBV29-1, the J gene TRBJ1-5; the match to TRBD1 covers 7 bases. J was trimmed by 4 bases and V by 0 bases; bases with no gene match: 6. The CDR3 length is 15 residues. Per germline, CDR1 SQVTM and CDR2 ANQGSEA. CDR3 in amino acids: CSVEDLGTANQPQHF. The DNA for the CDR3 is TGCAGCGTTGAAGATCTCGGGACAGCTAATCAGCCCCAGCATTTT.

This clonotype showed up just a few times. The chain employs TRBV28 and TRBJ2-1; 7 bases line up with TRBD2. With 3 bases clipped from V and 3 bases from J, the junction kept 11 bases outside the gene matches. Germline V gene data show CDR1 as MDHEN and CDR2 as SYDVKM. The CDR3 has 17 residues. CDR3 loop: CASSLGAGGSVYNEQFF. The CDR3 DNA reads TGTGCCAGCAGTTTGGGCGCAGGCGGGAGCGTCTACAATGAGCAGTTCTTC.